This T cell receptor (beta chain) is drawn from a study of Tregs in tolerant kidney transplant recipients. Notes on the study in general: Findings come from small patient numbers and require larger validation.

This CDR3 contains 13 residues. Trimming at V came to 6 bases and at J to 6 bases, leaving 5 bases not matched to a gene. Germline CDR1 reads MRHNA; CDR2 reads SNTAGT. The nonmyeloablative bone marrow transplants came from related graft donors, with transient mixed chimerism. TCRdb's copy holds only in-frame clones and misses some; the assay was immunoSEQ multiplex PCR. The sample totals some 15,000 clones. For this clone: Its specificity is not known. Coverage ceases 3 residues before the CDR3 finishes, and the germline J gene fills in the end.

The chain uses TRBV6-4 and TRBJ2-1; 7 positions match TRBD1. The sample in question was CD4+ T cells from blood (PBMCs), obtained 12 months after the transplant. This sequence originates from a human patient who received a combined kidney and bone marrow transplant. The graft donor may account for some of the T cells. The sequenced CDR3 bases are TGTGCCAGCAGCCGGGACAGTTTCAATGAG. Amino acids: CASSRDSFNE. In full, the CDR3 is CASSRDSFNEQFF.